These T cell receptor beta chains were read from a single sample in a study of blood T cells in healthy people across ages. TCRdb recomputed calls from the 5' RACE reads with MiXCR, one row per CDR3 protein. The sample lists about 1.1 million distinct CDR3 sequences; 30% to 40% were seen once. Sequencing was carried out using blood. The receptors here all came from a man between 18 and 29 years old in good health. CDR3s include the opening cysteine and the closing phenylalanine or tryptophan. The listing skips clone size in some rows; elsewhere it reads once, few, many or a size class.

v_gene: TRBV12-3/TRBV12-4
j_gene: TRBJ1-1
abundance: .
CDR3aa: CATGQGRGTEAFF

v_gene: TRBV9
j_gene: TRBJ2-1
abundance: .
CDR3aa: CASSVLVGAEEQFF

v_gene: TRBV19
j_gene: TRBJ2-3
abundance: once
CDR3aa: CASSVRNTDTQYF

v_gene: TRBV11-2
j_gene: TRBJ2-5
abundance: .
CDR3aa: CASSRGLARKNEQYF

v_gene: TRBV20-1
j_gene: TRBJ1-5
abundance: few
CDR3aa: CSAREDSQLWTHNQPQHF

v_gene: TRBV6-1
j_gene: TRBJ1-5
abundance: .
CDR3aa: CASSGGTESQPQHF

v_gene: TRBV19
j_gene: TRBJ2-3
abundance: few
CDR3aa: CASSSDRASDTQYF

v_gene: TRBV20-1
j_gene: TRBJ1-5
abundance: .
CDR3aa: CSAQEVNSNQPQHF

v_gene: TRBV11-2
j_gene: TRBJ2-3
abundance: .
CDR3aa: CASSLGAGGDTQYF

v_gene: TRBV7-8
j_gene: TRBJ2-3
abundance: many
CDR3aa: CASSLRRLAGQIDTQYF

v_gene: TRBV12-3/TRBV12-4
j_gene: TRBJ2-3
abundance: .
CDR3aa: CASRGRGGATDTQYF

v_gene: TRBV20-1
j_gene: TRBJ2-6
abundance: .
CDR3aa: CSAKAPISSGANVLTF

v_gene: TRBV6-6
j_gene: TRBJ2-1
abundance: .
CDR3aa: CASSYIGGVNEQFF

v_gene: TRBV12-3/TRBV12-4
j_gene: TRBJ2-5
abundance: few
CDR3aa: CASTGSPETQYF

v_gene: TRBV4-3
j_gene: TRBJ1-6
abundance: .
CDR3aa: CASSQDQGRANSPLHF

v_gene: TRBV20-1
j_gene: TRBJ2-7
abundance: few
CDR3aa: CSARGGRAGAYEQYF

v_gene: TRBV20-1
j_gene: TRBJ1-4
abundance: few
CDR3aa: CSAILRTGSVEKLFF

v_gene: TRBV20-1
j_gene: TRBJ2-1
abundance: .
CDR3aa: CSARVGTSGVKEQFF

v_gene: TRBV6-2/TRBV6-3
j_gene: TRBJ2-5
abundance: .
CDR3aa: CASNPRGEFQETQYF

v_gene: TRBV5-1
j_gene: TRBJ2-5
abundance: .
CDR3aa: CASSQQARETQYF

v_gene: TRBV7-8
j_gene: TRBJ2-5
abundance: few
CDR3aa: CASSGRQGMMETQYF

v_gene: TRBV7-9
j_gene: TRBJ2-3
abundance: .
CDR3aa: CASSSSSGGLITDTRYF

v_gene: TRBV7-9
j_gene: TRBJ1-2
abundance: .
CDR3aa: CASSPRTGNNGYTF

v_gene: TRBV30
j_gene: .
abundance: .
CDR3aa: CAWSVDGGSDYEQYF

v_gene: TRBV20-1
j_gene: TRBJ2-7
abundance: few
CDR3aa: CSARDRDRTYEQYF

v_gene: TRBV19
j_gene: TRBJ1-1
abundance: .
CDR3aa: CASRARGDRVLNTEAFF

v_gene: TRBV10-3
j_gene: TRBJ2-1
abundance: .
CDR3aa: CAIRAGNEQFF

v_gene: TRBV11-2
j_gene: TRBJ2-3
abundance: few
CDR3aa: CASSPWRGDTDTQYF

v_gene: TRBV27
j_gene: TRBJ1-6
abundance: few
CDR3aa: CASSISGVSYNSPLHF

v_gene: TRBV2
j_gene: TRBJ2-2
abundance: .
CDR3aa: CASTFSGGEDGELFF

v_gene: TRBV20-1
j_gene: TRBJ1-1
abundance: once
CDR3aa: CSARVTNTEAFF

v_gene: TRBV27
j_gene: TRBJ1-2
abundance: .
CDR3aa: CASSVRGQTYGYTF